This entry concerns a single T cell receptor beta chain. As yet, its antigen is unknown. This CDR3 region has 15 residues. With 1 base clipped from V and 6 bases from J, the junction kept 1 base outside the gene matches. Germline V lookup: CDR1 MGHRA, CDR2 YSYEKL. TCRdb's table, derived via immunoSEQ multiplex PCR, lists solely in-frame clones and lacks some. The sample has tens of thousands of clones, approximately 84% seen once. The record originates from a study of OX40 agonist ivuxolimab in advanced cancers. Study-wide context: With a range of about 23 to 90, age averaged roughly 60 years, and 70% to 85% were male. Patients achieving partial responses numbered three: one hepatocellular carcinoma case and two cutaneous melanoma cases.

Whole-study results and caveats: No antigen was identified for the clonally expanded peripheral T cells. Among patients with partial responses at 0.1-3.0 mg/kg, clonal expansion was among the lowest.

This material consisted of CD4+ or CD8+ T cells sorted from blood, taken in a trial of the OX40 agonist ivuxolimab. The TCR comes from an adult with an advanced solid tumor such as melanoma, head and neck, liver or kidney cancer. V is TRBV4-1 and J is TRBJ2-2; 11 bases align to TRBD1. The CDR3 spells CASSQGTGGPGELFF. The CDR3 DNA follows: TGCGCCAGCAGCCAAGGGACAGGGGGCCCCGGGGAGCTGTTTTTT.